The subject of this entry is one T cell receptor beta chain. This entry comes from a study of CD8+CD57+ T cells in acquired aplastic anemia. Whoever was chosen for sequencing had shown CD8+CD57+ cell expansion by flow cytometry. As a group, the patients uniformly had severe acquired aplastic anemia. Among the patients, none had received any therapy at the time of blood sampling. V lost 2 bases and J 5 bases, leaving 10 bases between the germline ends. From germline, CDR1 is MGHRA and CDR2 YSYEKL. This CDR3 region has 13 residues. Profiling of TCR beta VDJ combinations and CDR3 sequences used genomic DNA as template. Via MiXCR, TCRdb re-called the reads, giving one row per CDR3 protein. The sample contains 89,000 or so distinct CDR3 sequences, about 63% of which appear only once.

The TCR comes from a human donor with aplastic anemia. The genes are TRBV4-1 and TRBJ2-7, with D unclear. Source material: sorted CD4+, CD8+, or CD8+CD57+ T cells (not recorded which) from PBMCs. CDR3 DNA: TGCGCCAGCAGCCAAAACAGTATCCACGAGCAGTACTTC. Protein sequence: CASSQNSIHEQYF.